The 11 T cell receptor beta chains listed next were all sequenced from one sample in a study of blood T cell repertoires in COVID-19. The method was immunoSEQ multiplex PCR; TCRdb's version includes in-frame clones alone and lacks a portion of them. The sample records under 250,000 clones, around nine tenths being singletons. The sequenced material came from peripheral blood. These receptors were collected from a man younger than 40 with COVID-19, enrolled during active disease.

V usage is TRBV5-1 and J usage is TRBJ2-5; 9 nucleotides line up with TRBD2. The CDR3 is 17 amino acids. The germline V gene encodes CDR1 SGHRS and CDR2 YFSETQ. J gave up 5 bases and V 0 bases, and 11 bases lay outside the gene matches. This CDR3 reads CASSLARGGTQRETQYF. The CDR3 nucleotides are TGCGCCAGCAGCTTGGCGCGGGGGGGGACCCAACGGGAGACCCAGTACTTC.

The chain joins TRBV11-2 to TRBJ2-1; D remains unclear. Germline CDR1 and CDR2: SGHAT and FQNNGV. V lost 1 base, J lost 8 bases, and 15 bases lay in between. The CDR3 runs to 15 residues. The CDR3 DNA reads TGTGCCAGCAGCTTAGTCACCCGAGCTCGGGATGAGCAGTTCTTC. Translated, it gives CASSLVTRARDEQFF. Combining the CDR3 with reference TRBV11-2 and TRBJ2-1 gives the whole variable domain EAGVAQSPRYKIIEKRQSVAFWCNPISGHATLYWYQQILGQGPKLLIQFQNNGVVDDSQLPKDRFSAERLKGVDSTLKIQPAKLEDSAVYLCASSLVTRARDEQFFGPGTRLTVL.

The chain recombines TRBV5-5 with TRBJ1-1; 8 bases fit TRBD1. V trimming: 4 bases; J trimming: 4 bases; junction bases outside the gene matches: 9. Germline values: CDR1 SGHKS, CDR2 YYEKEE (reference sequence). The CDR3 is 15 residues long. Here the CDR3 DNA reads TGTGCCAGCAGCGAAGGACAGGGCACCCTCACTGAAGCTTTCTTT. Protein product: CASSEGQGTLTEAFF.

This rearrangement joins TRBV6-2 or TRBV6-3 to TRBJ2-7; the match to TRBD1 covers 9 bases. Per the germline V gene, CDR1 is MNHEY and CDR2 is SVGEGT. This CDR3 is 15 amino acids long. Trimming cost V 3 bases and J 0 bases; bases outside gene matches: 3. As DNA, the CDR3 is TGTGCCAGCAGTTATGGACAGGGGCTCTCCTACGAGCAGTACTTC. Its translation: CASSYGQGLSYEQYF.

V and J are TRBV5-1 and TRBJ1-2, with 9 bases fitting TRBD1. Germline trimming cut 4 bases from V and 5 bases from J; bases unmatched to any gene: 12. From germline, CDR1 is SGHRS and CDR2 YFSETQ. This CDR3 is built from 16 residues. CDR3 amino acids: CASSLNSGTGSYGYTF. CDR3 coding DNA: TGCGCCAGCAGCCTAAATTCCGGGACAGGGTCGTATGGCTACACCTTC.

The V gene is TRBV3-1 (or the pseudogene TRBV3-2), the J gene TRBJ1-3; possibly TRBD1 for D (5 bases). The CDR3 is 15 amino acids. The V gene lost 5 bases and the J gene lost 0 bases, with 11 bases spanning the gap. The germline gives CDR1 LGHDT, CDR2 YNNKEL (reference sequence). The CDR3 DNA is TGTGCCAGCAGCAAAACAGGCGTCTCTGGAAACACCATATATTTT. It codes for CASSKTGVSGNTIYF.

V is TRBV20-1 and J is TRBJ1-2; D is unclear. The V gene lost 3 bases and the J gene lost 2 bases, with 13 bases spanning the gap. Germline assignment: CDR1 DFQATT and CDR2 SNEGSKA (reference sequence). The CDR3 contains 14 residues. As DNA, the CDR3 is TGCAGTGCTAGTATCGTCGCGGCCAACTATGGCTACACCTTC. Protein sequence: CSASIVAANYGYTF.

This chain links TRBV6-1 with TRBJ1-4; TRBD1 aligns across 7 bases. From germline, CDR1 is MNHNS and CDR2 SASEGT. V shed 2 bases and J 10 bases; nucleotides not matched to a gene: 4. This CDR3 region has 13 residues. DNA of the CDR3: TGTGCCAGCAGTGAAAGGGGGCTGGGAAAACTGTTTTTT. Translated: CASSERGLGKLFF.

This clone was seen just once. The J gene is TRBJ2-5, the V gene TRBV3-1 (or the pseudogene TRBV3-2); maybe TRBD2 (5 bases). V was cut by 0 bases and J by 9 bases, with 14 bases left in between. Germline lookup yields CDR1 LGHDT and CDR2 YNNKEL (reference sequence). The CDR3 has 14 residues. CDR3 nucleotide sequence: TGTGCCAGCAGCCAAGATCTGGGGAGTGGGGCCCAGTACTTC. Amino acid sequence: CASSQDLGSGAQYF.

The gene calls are TRBV5-1 and TRBJ1-3; D gene uncertain. This CDR3 is 14 amino acids long. V lost 2 bases to trimming and J lost 2 bases, with 8 bases between them. CDR1 SGHRS and CDR2 YFSETQ come from the germline V gene. The CDR3 loop is CASSFSKPGNTIYF. Here the CDR3 DNA reads TGCGCCAGCAGCTTCTCAAAGCCTGGAAACACCATATATTTT. Variable domain in full (rest from reference TRBV5-1 and TRBJ1-3): KAGVTQTPRYLIKTRGQQVTLSCSPISGHRSVSWYQQTPGQGLQFLFEYFSETQRNKGNFPGRFSGRQFSNSRSEMNVSTLELGDSALYLCASSFSKPGNTIYFGEGSWLTVV.

This clone was counted a single time. V and J are TRBV4-1 and TRBJ2-7; D might be TRBD1 (5 bases). The germline V gene encodes CDR1 MGHRA and CDR2 YSYEKL. Between the trimmed V and J ends, which lost 1 base and 4 bases, there was a span of 17 bases. The CDR3 is 16 residues long. The DNA for the CDR3 is TGCGCCAGCAGCCAAGTTCATCCCAGGGCGGCGTACGAGCAGTACTTC. It specifies CASSQVHPRAAYEQYF.